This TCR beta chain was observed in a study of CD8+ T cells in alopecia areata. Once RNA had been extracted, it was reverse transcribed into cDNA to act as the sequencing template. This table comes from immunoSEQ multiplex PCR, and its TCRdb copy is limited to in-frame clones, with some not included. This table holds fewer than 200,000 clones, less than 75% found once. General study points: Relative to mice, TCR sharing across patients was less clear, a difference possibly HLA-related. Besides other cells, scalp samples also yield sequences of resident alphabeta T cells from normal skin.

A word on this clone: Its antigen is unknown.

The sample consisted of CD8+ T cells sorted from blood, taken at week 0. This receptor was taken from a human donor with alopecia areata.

The CDR3 coding sequence is TGCAGCGTTGAAGATACGGCTAGCGGGGACTACGAGCAGTACTTC. It yields the protein CSVEDTASGDYEQYF. The chain links TRBV29-1 to TRBJ2-7; TRBD2 aligns across 9 bases. CDR1 is SQVTM and CDR2 is ANQGSEA in the germline V gene. The trim removed 0 bases at V and 3 bases at J, leaving 6 bases unmatched. The CDR3 totals 15 residues.